This T cell receptor (beta chain) was found in a study of T cell responses to AZD1222 COVID-19 vaccine. A remark on this clone: Its target is not known.

The CDR3 extends over 15 amino acids. Germline CDR1 is SGDLS and CDR2 is YYNGEE. V gave up 4 bases and J gave up 3 bases, with 16 bases separating them. TCRdb's copy holds only in-frame clones and misses some; the assay was immunoSEQ multiplex PCR. The profile shows about 140,000 clones, more than 70% of them singletons. General study findings and limits: Seropositivity was recorded at baseline in only 6 or 7 AZD1222 recipients. Spike-spanning, vaccine-associated CD4 TCRs were dominant at 160-218 and 743-854. Repertoires were obtained solely post-peak T cell response. In a largely white British group with more females than males, clonal diversity was possibly underestimated.

This clonotype was obtained from an adult who received the AZD1222 COVID-19 vaccine. The specimen was peripheral blood, collected 28 days after the second AZD1222 dose. The rearrangement joins TRBV9 to TRBJ1-2; a possible D gene is TRBD1 (6 bases). The CDR3 DNA reads as TGTGCCAGCAGCCCCACAGGGTTTGAGGACTATGGCTACACCTTC. Encoded protein: CASSPTGFEDYGYTF.